This passage covers 19 T cell receptor beta chains from one sample sequenced in a study of T cells in Graves' hyperthyroidism and ophthalmopathy. Using RNA transcripts as the source, TCR beta CDR3 regions were amplified. HTBI primers were employed in a first-round RT-PCR of the TCR CDR3. TCRdb processed the multiplex PCR reads anew with MiXCR; each CDR3 protein has one entry. The sample contains about 500,000 distinct CDR3 sequences, about 15% of which appear only once. The material sequenced was blood. The receptors shown here come from a woman aged 18-30 years with Graves' hyperthyroidism.

This clonotype has a count of ten or more. This chain joins TRBV7-9 and TRBJ2-3, with a possible D match to TRBD2 (5 bases). The germline V gene encodes CDR1 SEHNR and CDR2 FQNEAQ (reference sequence). V shed 2 bases and J shed 2 bases, with 11 bases lying between them. The CDR3 has 15 residues. The CDR3 DNA sequence: TGTGCCAGCAGCTTAACCAGAGGGATCACAGATACGCAGTATTTT. It encodes CASSLTRGITDTQYF.

This chain connects TRBV24-1 to TRBJ1-5; possibly TRBD1 for D (6 bases). Germline CDR1 is KGHDR and CDR2 is SFDVKD. This CDR3 spans 14 amino acids. Trimming pared 4 bases from V and 7 bases from J, leaving 13 bases between. CDR3 loop: CATSEGQSPQPQHF. The CDR3 region has the DNA TGTGCCACCAGTGAAGGACAGTCTCCCCAGCCCCAGCATTTT.

This clonotype has a count of ten or more. CDR3 sequence: CSARDARRNQETQYF. The CDR3 bases are TGCAGTGCTAGAGATGCCAGACGGAACCAAGAGACCCAGTACTTC. The J gene is TRBJ2-5, the V gene TRBV20-1, with D uncertain. Trimming cost V 0 bases and J 0 bases, with 11 bases left between them. CDR3 length equals 15 residues. Germline CDR1 DFQATT, CDR2 SNEGSKA (reference sequence).

This clonotype was picked up a small number of times. This sequence joins TRBV29-1 and TRBJ2-2; D possibly corresponds to TRBD1 (5 bases). The CDR3 extends over 13 amino acids. The germline V gene encodes CDR1 SQVTM and CDR2 ANQGSEA. The V end was cut by 4 bases, the J end by 6 bases, with 12 bases between. The CDR3 DNA reads as TGCAGCGTTGCCAGGGTTACTCCCGGGGAGCTGTTTTTT. Protein: CSVARVTPGELFF.

The chain has TRBV12-3 or TRBV12-4 and TRBJ2-7; 7 nucleotides match TRBD1. This CDR3 has 14 amino acids. Trimming took 3 bases from V and 3 from J; bases not matched to a gene: 5. Here the CDR3 reads CASSFGTAYYEQYF. In nucleotides, the CDR3 is TGTGCCAGCAGTTTCGGGACAGCCTACTACGAGCAGTACTTC.

This clonotype was counted only a few times. The chain links TRBV30 to TRBJ2-1; the match to TRBD2 covers 10 bases. The CDR3 runs 14 residues. Germline CDR1 GTSNPN, CDR2 SVGIG (reference sequence). V shed 5 bases and J 7 bases; nucleotides not matched to a gene: 8. The CDR3 region has the DNA TGTGCCTGGGCGCCGGGACTAGCGTTAAATGAGCAGTTCTTC. As protein: CAWAPGLALNEQFF.

To note about this clonotype: One base away lies a much larger clone, so this may be a sequencing read error. The gene calls are TRBV2 and TRBJ2-2; 11 bases match TRBD2. Germline V gene sequence: CDR1 SNHLY, CDR2 FYNNEI. CDR3 length: 15 residues. J was trimmed by 4 bases and V by 6 bases; bases with no gene match: 4. Here the CDR3 DNA reads TGTGCCAGCAGGACTAGCGGGACCGTCACCGGGGAGCTGTTTTTT. It specifies CASRTSGTVTGELFF.

The gene calls are TRBV9 and TRBJ1-2, with 7 bases that match TRBD1. V was clipped by 4 bases and J by 7 bases; unmatched bases: 7. Germline V gene sequence: CDR1 SGDLS, CDR2 YYNGEE. CDR3 length equals 13 residues. The CDR3 is CASSHDRVGGYTF. The DNA of the CDR3 is TGTGCCAGCAGCCACGACAGGGTTGGTGGCTACACCTTC.

In regard to this clonotype: The junction differs from germline at one of its ends, possibly a read error. The gene calls are TRBV12-3 or TRBV12-4 and TRBJ1-2; D perhaps matches TRBD1 (6 bases). There are 14 residues in the CDR3. The CDR3, as DNA: TGTGCCAGTAGTTTCCACCCTCAGGGGAATGGCTACACCTTC. Its protein is CASSFHPQGNGYTF.

In this sample, this clonotype turned up many times. The CDR3, as DNA: TGCAGCGCCCAGACAGGGGCCCTATTGAACACTGAAGCTTTCTTT. Translation gives CSAQTGALLNTEAFF. This chain joins TRBV29-1 and TRBJ1-1; 8 bases align to TRBD1. After removal of 7 bases from V and 0 bases from J, the junction contained 10 bases not matched to a gene. Germline CDR1 and CDR2: SQVTM and ANQGSEA. The CDR3 runs to 15 residues.

This clonotype was seen ten or more times. The V call is TRBV12-5, the J call TRBJ2-3; the D gene is possibly TRBD2 (5 bases). The V and J ends lost 7 bases and 0 bases respectively, with 14 bases between them. The CDR3 extends over 15 amino acids. Germline CDR1 and CDR2: LGHNT and FRNRAP. Here the CDR3 DNA reads TGTGCTAGTGTCCTCGGGGAATCTAGCACAGATACGCAGTATTTT. Amino acids: CASVLGESSTDTQYF.

This clonotype was recorded at least ten times. This chain joins TRBV2 and TRBJ2-2; perhaps D is TRBD1 or TRBD2 (5 bases each). CDR3 length equals 16 residues. Germline loops: CDR1 SNHLY, CDR2 FYNNEI. Trimming stripped 0 bases from V and 0 bases from J, with 8 bases between. Here the CDR3 reads CASSEAGTPNTGELFF. The CDR3 nucleotides are TGTGCCAGCAGTGAAGCCGGGACCCCGAACACCGGGGAGCTGTTTTTT.

This clonotype has more than one count but fewer than ten. The rearrangement uses TRBV6-1 and TRBJ1-4; 11 nucleotides match TRBD1. The CDR3 loop spans 16 amino acids. Germline trimming cut 6 bases from V and 5 bases from J; bases unmatched to any gene: 8. The germline V gene encodes CDR1 MNHNS and CDR2 SASEGT. CDR3 in DNA: TGTGCCAGCAGCTCGGACAGGGGGCGTCGGAATGAAAAACTGTTTTTT. Encoded protein: CASSSDRGRRNEKLFF.

This clonotype appeared many times. The chain joins TRBV7-3 to TRBJ2-5, with 12 bases aligning to TRBD2. The CDR3 is 15 amino acids. CDR1 is SGHTA and CDR2 is FQGTGA in the germline V gene. Germline trimming cut 8 bases from V and 0 bases from J; bases unmatched to any gene: 4. DNA of the CDR3: TGTGCCAGCGGGCTAGCGGGGGGGTACCAAGAGACCCAGTACTTC. Its translation: CASGLAGGYQETQYF.

This clonotype appeared many times. V is TRBV20-1 and J is TRBJ2-3; 7 bases are shared with TRBD2. Germline CDR1 reads DFQATT; CDR2 reads SNEGSKA (reference sequence). This CDR3 spans 15 amino acids. With 6 bases clipped from V and 3 bases from J, the junction kept 12 bases outside the gene matches. Written as DNA, the CDR3 is TGCAGTGCCTTGAGCGGGCTAGCGGCAACAGATACGCAGTATTTT. Translation gives CSALSGLAATDTQYF.

The chain uses TRBV9 and TRBJ1-5, with D possibly matching TRBD1 (5 bases). The CDR3 loop spans 14 amino acids. Looked up from germline, CDR1 is SGDLS and CDR2 is YYNGEE. Between the trimmed V and J ends, which lost 8 bases and 5 bases, there was a span of 17 bases. CDR3 sequence: CASSGAGWDQPQHF. Written as DNA, the CDR3 is TGTGCCAGTTCCGGGGCTGGGTGGGATCAGCCCCAGCATTTT.

Ten or more counts support this clonotype. The gene calls are TRBV27 and TRBJ2-7, with D maybe TRBD2 (6 bases). The V gene lost 10 bases and the J gene lost 5 bases, with 21 bases spanning the gap. Germline CDR1 MNHEY, CDR2 SMNVEV (reference sequence). The CDR3 contains 14 residues. This CDR3 reads CATWDFGVTDEQYF. CDR3 DNA sequence: TGTGCCACCTGGGACTTCGGGGTGACGGACGAGCAGTACTTC.

This clonotype showed up many times. CDR3 amino acids: CASSLGIQGPDNYGYTF. The CDR3 DNA reads TGTGCCAGCAGCTTGGGTATACAAGGACCTGATAACTATGGCTACACCTTC. This sequence joins TRBV5-5 and TRBJ1-2; D is unresolved. Germline CDR1 and CDR2: SGHKS and YYEKEE (reference sequence). The CDR3 covers 17 residues. V lost 0 bases, J lost 1 base, and 16 bases lay in between.

In this sample, this clonotype turned up many times. V usage is TRBV6-1 and J usage is TRBJ2-5; 7 nucleotides match TRBD1. In germline, CDR1 is MNHNS, CDR2 SASEGT. The CDR3 is 15 amino acids. J lost 5 bases, V lost 5 bases, and 11 bases had no gene match. The CDR3 region has the DNA TGTGCCAGCAGTCCCAGGCCAGGGGGAAAGGAGACCCAGTACTTC. This encodes CASSPRPGGKETQYF.